This passage covers 8 T cell receptor beta chains from one sample sequenced in a study of radiation and T cells in renal cell carcinoma. Clones were sequenced by immunoSEQ multiplex PCR, and TCRdb holds only the in-frame ones, with some missing. The sample yields some 8,800 clones, roughly two thirds seen once. Indicated treatment: treatment-naive control, cytoreductive nephrectomy. Sequences were derived from tumor tissue, sampled from a patient whose treatment was nephrectomy without radiotherapy. These receptors originate from a man aged 55-75 years with renal cell carcinoma.

V is TRBV7-2 and J is TRBJ2-7; D perhaps matches TRBD1 (7 bases). This CDR3 contains 15 residues. V gave up 1 base and J gave up 4 bases, with 14 bases separating them. Germline V gene data show CDR1 as SGHTA and CDR2 as FQGNSA. The chain's CDR3 is CASSLESGGKYEQYF. The CDR3 DNA reads TGTGCCAGCAGCTTAGAATCAGGGGGGAAGTACGAGCAGTACTTC.

The rearrangement joins TRBV28 to TRBJ1-5, with 8 bases aligning to TRBD1. The CDR3 is 15 residues long. CDR1 and CDR2 from the germline V gene are MDHEN and SYDVKM. J lost 5 bases, V lost 6 bases, and 9 bases had no gene match. The CDR3 DNA is TGTGCCAGCAGCCCAACCGGACAGGGAGATCAGCCCCAGCATTTT. Amino acids: CASSPTGQGDQPQHF.

V usage is TRBV7-8 and J usage is TRBJ2-7; D remains ambiguous. V dropped 1 base and J dropped 0 bases, with 10 bases sitting between them. In germline, CDR1 is SGHVS, CDR2 FQNEAQ. The CDR3 spans 15 residues. The CDR3 DNA sequence: TGTGCCAGCAGCTTAGTCCCTAGGAGCTCCTACGAGCAGTACTTC. Translating it yields CASSLVPRSSYEQYF. Full variable domain (missing parts from reference TRBV7-8 and TRBJ2-7): GAGVSQSPRYKVAKRGQDVALRCDPISGHVSLFWYQQALGQGPEFLTYFQNEAQLDKSGLPSDRFFAERPEGSVSTLKIQRTQQEDSAVYLCASSLVPRSSYEQYFGPGTRLTVT.

This chain connects TRBV15 to TRBJ1-2; D may be TRBD1 (5 bases). In germline, CDR1 is LNHNV, CDR2 YYDKDF (reference sequence). Trimming removed 4 bases from V and 2 bases from J, with 14 bases in between. The CDR3 is made up of 15 amino acids. Written as DNA, the CDR3 is TGTGCCACCAGCACTAACCGGGACGGGAACTATGGCTACACCTTC. Translating it yields CATSTNRDGNYGYTF.

The chain recombines TRBV7-9 with TRBJ2-5; either TRBD1 or TRBD2 may fit D (7 bases each). Germline CDR1 is SEHNR and CDR2 is FQNEAQ (reference sequence). The CDR3 is made up of 13 amino acids. The V gene lost 5 bases and the J gene lost 5 bases, with 12 bases spanning the gap. The CDR3 DNA follows: TGTGCCAGCAGCCCCCAGGGGGGGGAGACCCAGTACTTC. Encoded protein: CASSPQGGETQYF.

The chain employs TRBV10-1 and TRBJ1-6; D perhaps matches TRBD1 (6 bases). V lost 0 bases and J 6 bases, leaving 15 bases between the germline ends. The V gene's germline CDR1 is WNHNN and CDR2 SYGVQD (reference sequence). The length of the CDR3 is 17 residues. CDR3 bases: TGCGCCAGCAGTGAGTCGATGGCAGGGGAGGCTAATTCACCCCTCCACTTT. Encoded protein: CASSESMAGEANSPLHF.

The genes are TRBV7-6 and TRBJ1-1, with D perhaps TRBD1 (6 bases). Germline V gene lookup returns CDR1 SGHVS and CDR2 FNYEAQ. The ends were cut back, 7 bases at V and 1 base at J, with 16 bases in the middle. The CDR3 length is 15 residues. CDR3 coding DNA: TGTGCCAGCAAAATCCGGGGGCGAGGGAACACTGAAGCTTTCTTT. This gives the protein CASKIRGRGNTEAFF.

This chain uses TRBV23-1 with TRBJ2-1; possibly TRBD2 for D (6 bases). TRBV23-1 counts as an open reading frame of uncertain function. V was cut by 0 bases and J by 6 bases, with 15 bases left in between. The CDR3 extends over 16 amino acids. The CDR3 sequence: CASSQSGPHGGNEQFF. CDR3 DNA sequence: TGCGCCAGCAGTCAATCGGGACCCCACGGGGGCAATGAGCAGTTCTTC.